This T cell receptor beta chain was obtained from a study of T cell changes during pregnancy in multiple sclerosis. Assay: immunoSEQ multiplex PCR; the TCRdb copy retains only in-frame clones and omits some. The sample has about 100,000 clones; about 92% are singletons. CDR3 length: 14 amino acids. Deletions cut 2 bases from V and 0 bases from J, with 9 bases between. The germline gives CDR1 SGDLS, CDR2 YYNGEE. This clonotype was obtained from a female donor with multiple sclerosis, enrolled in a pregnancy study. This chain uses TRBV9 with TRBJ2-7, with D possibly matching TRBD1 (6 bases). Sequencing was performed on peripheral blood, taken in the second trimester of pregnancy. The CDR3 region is CASSVTGISYEQYF. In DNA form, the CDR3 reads TGTGCCAGCAGCGTCACAGGGATCTCCTACGAGCAGTACTTC.